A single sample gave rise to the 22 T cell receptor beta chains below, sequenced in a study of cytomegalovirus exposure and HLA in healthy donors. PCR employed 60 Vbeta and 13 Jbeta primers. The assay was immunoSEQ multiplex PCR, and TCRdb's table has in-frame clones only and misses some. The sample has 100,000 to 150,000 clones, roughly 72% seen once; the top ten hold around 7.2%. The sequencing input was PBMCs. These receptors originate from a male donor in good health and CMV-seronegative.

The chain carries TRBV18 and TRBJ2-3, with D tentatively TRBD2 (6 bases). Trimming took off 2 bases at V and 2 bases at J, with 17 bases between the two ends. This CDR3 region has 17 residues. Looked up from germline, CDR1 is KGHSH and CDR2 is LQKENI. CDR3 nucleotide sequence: TGTGCCAGCTCACCATCCCAGGAGGGACCCAACACAGATACGCAGTATTTT. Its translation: CASSPSQEGPNTDTQYF.

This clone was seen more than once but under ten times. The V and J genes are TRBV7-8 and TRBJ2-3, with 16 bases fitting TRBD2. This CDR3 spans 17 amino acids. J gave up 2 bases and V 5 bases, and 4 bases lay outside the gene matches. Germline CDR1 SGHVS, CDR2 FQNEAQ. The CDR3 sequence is CASSGTSGREITDTQYF. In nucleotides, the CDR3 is TGTGCCAGCAGCGGGACTAGCGGGAGGGAAATCACAGATACGCAGTATTTT.

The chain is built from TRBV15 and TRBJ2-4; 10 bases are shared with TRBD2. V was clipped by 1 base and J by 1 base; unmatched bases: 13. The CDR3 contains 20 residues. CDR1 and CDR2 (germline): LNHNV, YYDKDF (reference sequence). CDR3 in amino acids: CATSRGGSGGLLGAKNIQYF. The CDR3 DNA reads TGTGCCACCAGCAGAGGGGGTAGCGGGGGGCTTCTCGGGGCCAAAAACATTCAGTACTTC.

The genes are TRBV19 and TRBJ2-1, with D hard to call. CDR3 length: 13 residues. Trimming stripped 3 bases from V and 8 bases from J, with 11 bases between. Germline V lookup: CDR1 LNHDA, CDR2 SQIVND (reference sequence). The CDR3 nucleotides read TGTGCCAGTAGTATTGGGCTAATCGATGAGCAGTTCTTC. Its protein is CASSIGLIDEQFF. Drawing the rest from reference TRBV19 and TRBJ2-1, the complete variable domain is DGGITQSPKYLFRKEGQNVTLSCEQNLNHDAMYWYRQDPGQGLRLIYYSQIVNDFQKGDIAEGYSVSREKKESFPLTVTSAQKNPTAFYLCASSIGLIDEQFFGPGTRLTVL.

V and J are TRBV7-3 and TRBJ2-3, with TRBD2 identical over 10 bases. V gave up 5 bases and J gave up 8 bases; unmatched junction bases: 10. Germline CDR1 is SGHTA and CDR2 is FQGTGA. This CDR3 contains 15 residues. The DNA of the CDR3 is TGTGCCAGCAGCCCAAGGGCTAGCGGGAGTGGTACGCAGTATTTT. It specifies CASSPRASGSGTQYF.

CDR3 sequence: CASSPLGGGVGTQYF. In nucleotides, the CDR3 is TGTGCCAGCAGTCCCCTCGGGGGGGGCGTCGGGACGCAGTATTTT. The V gene is TRBV28, the J gene TRBJ2-3; 8 nucleotides agree with TRBD2. Germline CDR1 and CDR2: MDHEN and SYDVKM. The CDR3 extends over 15 amino acids. V lost 5 bases and J lost 9; bases outside the gene matches: 13. Together with reference TRBV28 and TRBJ2-3, the CDR3 gives the full variable domain: DVKVTQSSRYLVKRTGEKVFLECVQDMDHENMFWYRQDPGLGLRLIYFSYDVKMKEKGDIPEGYSVSREKKERFSLILESASTNQTSMYLCASSPLGGGVGTQYFGPGTRLTVL.

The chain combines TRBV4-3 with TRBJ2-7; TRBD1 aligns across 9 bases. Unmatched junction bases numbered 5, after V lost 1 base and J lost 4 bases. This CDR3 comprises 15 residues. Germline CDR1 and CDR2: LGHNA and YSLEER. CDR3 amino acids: CASSQVYRGHYEQYF. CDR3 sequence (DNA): TGCGCCAGCAGCCAAGTCTACAGGGGGCATTACGAGCAGTACTTC.

The CDR3 loop reads CASSDRGYNSPLHF. DNA for the CDR3: TGTGCCAGCAGCGATAGGGGTTATAATTCACCCCTCCACTTT. The gene calls are TRBV9 and TRBJ1-6, with a tentative D call TRBD1 (5 bases). V was trimmed by 3 bases and J by 4 bases, leaving 8 bases between them. CDR3 size: 14 residues. Germline CDR1 and CDR2: SGDLS and YYNGEE.

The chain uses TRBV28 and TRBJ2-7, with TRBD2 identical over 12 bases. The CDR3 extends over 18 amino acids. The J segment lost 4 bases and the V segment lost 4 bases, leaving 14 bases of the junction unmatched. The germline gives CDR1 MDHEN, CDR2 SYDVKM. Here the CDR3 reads CASSSRRLAGGFMYEQYF. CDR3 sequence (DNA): TGTGCCAGCAGTTCCCGAAGGCTAGCGGGAGGGTTCATGTACGAGCAGTACTTC.

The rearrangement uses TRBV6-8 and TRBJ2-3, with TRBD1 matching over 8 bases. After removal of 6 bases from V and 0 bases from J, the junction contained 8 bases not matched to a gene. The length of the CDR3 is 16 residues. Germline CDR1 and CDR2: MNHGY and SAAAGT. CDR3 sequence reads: CASSHGQGDSTDTQYF. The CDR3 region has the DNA TGTGCCAGCAGCCATGGACAGGGAGATAGCACAGATACGCAGTATTTT.

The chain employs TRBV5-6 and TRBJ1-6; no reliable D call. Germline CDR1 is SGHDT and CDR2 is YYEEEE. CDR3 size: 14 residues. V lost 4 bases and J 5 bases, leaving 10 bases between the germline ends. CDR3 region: CASSDGLNNSPLHF. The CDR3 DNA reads TGTGCCAGCAGCGACGGACTGAATAATTCACCCCTCCACTTT. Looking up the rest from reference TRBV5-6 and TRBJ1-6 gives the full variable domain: DAGVTQSPTHLIKTRGQQVTLRCSPKSGHDTVSWYQQALGQGPQFIFQYYEEEERQRGNFPDRFSGHQFPNYSSELNVNALLLGDSALYLCASSDGLNNSPLHFGNGTRLTVT.

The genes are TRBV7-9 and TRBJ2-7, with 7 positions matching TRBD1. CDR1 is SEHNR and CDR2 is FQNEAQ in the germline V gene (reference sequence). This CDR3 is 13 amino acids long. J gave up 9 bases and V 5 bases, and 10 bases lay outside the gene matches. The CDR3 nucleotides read TGTGCCAGCAGCGCTGACAGGGCTGGTGGGCAGTACTTC. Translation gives CASSADRAGGQYF.

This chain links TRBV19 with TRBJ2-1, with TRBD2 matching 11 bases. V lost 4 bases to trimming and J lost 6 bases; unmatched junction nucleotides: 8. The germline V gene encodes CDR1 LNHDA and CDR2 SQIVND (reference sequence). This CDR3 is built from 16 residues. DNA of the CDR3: TGTGCCAGTAGTACGCGACTAGCGGGATTTAGCAATGAGCAGTTCTTC. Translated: CASSTRLAGFSNEQFF. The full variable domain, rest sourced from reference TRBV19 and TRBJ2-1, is DGGITQSPKYLFRKEGQNVTLSCEQNLNHDAMYWYRQDPGQGLRLIYYSQIVNDFQKGDIAEGYSVSREKKESFPLTVTSAQKNPTAFYLCASSTRLAGFSNEQFFGPGTRLTVL.

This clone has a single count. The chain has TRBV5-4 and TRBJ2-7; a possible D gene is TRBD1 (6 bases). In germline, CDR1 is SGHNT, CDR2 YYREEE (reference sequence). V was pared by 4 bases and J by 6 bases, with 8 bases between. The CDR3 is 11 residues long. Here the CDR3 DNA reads TGTGCCAGCAGCCTGACAGGCGAGCAGTACTTC. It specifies CASSLTGEQYF.

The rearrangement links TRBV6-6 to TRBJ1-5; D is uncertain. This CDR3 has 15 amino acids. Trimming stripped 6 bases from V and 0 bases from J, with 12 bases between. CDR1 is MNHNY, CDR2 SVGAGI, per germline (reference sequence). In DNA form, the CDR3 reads TGTGCCAGCAGCCGAGCTACGAATAGCAATCAGCCCCAGCATTTT. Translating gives CASSRATNSNQPQHF.

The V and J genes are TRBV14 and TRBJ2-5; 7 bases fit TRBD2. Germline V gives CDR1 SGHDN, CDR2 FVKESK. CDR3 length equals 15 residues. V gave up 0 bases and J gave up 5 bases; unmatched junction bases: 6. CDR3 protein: CASSQDTGGRETQYF. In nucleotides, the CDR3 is TGTGCCAGCAGCCAAGATACGGGGGGAAGGGAGACCCAGTACTTC.

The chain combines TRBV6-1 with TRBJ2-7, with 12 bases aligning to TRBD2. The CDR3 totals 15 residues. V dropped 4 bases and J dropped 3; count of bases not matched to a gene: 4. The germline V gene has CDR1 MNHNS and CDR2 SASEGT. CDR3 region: CASSALTSGSYEQYF. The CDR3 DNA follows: TGTGCCAGCAGTGCCTTGACTAGCGGGAGCTACGAGCAGTACTTC.

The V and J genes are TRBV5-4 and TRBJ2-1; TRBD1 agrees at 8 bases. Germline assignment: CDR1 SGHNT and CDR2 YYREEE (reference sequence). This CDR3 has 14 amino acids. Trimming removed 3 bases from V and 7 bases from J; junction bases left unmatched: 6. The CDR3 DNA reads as TGTGCCAGCAGCTCTTCTCAGGGGGCGAATGAGCAGTTCTTC. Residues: CASSSSQGANEQFF.

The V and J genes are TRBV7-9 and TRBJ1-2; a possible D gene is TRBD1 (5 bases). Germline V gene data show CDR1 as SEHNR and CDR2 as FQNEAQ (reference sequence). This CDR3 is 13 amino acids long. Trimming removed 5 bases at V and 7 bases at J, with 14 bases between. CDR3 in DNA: TGTGCCAGCAGCGATACAGGTCCCTTTGGCTACACCTTC. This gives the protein CASSDTGPFGYTF.

CDR3 in amino acids: CASSKADSAYEQYF. The CDR3 nucleotides read TGTGCCAGCAGCAAGGCGGACAGCGCCTACGAGCAGTACTTC. The V call is TRBV9, the J call TRBJ2-5, with a weak D call TRBD1 (6 bases). The tail of the sequence fits TRBJ2-7 better, so the J call may be wrong. Germline V gene lookup returns CDR1 SGDLS and CDR2 YYNGEE. CDR3 length: 14 amino acids.

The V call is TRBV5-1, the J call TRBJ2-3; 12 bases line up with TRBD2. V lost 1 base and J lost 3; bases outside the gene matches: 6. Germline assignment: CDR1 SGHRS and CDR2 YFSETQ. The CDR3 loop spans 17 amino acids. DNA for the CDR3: TGCGCCAGCAGCTTGCTCCCTAGCGGGGGGGCAACAGATACGCAGTATTTT. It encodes CASSLLPSGGATDTQYF.

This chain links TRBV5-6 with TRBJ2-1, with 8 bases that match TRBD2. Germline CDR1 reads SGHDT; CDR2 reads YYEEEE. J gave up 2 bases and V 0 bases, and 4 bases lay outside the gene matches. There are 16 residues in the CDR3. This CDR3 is CASSLASGRPYNEQFF. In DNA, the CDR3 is TGTGCCAGCAGCTTGGCAAGCGGGAGACCCTACAATGAGCAGTTCTTC.